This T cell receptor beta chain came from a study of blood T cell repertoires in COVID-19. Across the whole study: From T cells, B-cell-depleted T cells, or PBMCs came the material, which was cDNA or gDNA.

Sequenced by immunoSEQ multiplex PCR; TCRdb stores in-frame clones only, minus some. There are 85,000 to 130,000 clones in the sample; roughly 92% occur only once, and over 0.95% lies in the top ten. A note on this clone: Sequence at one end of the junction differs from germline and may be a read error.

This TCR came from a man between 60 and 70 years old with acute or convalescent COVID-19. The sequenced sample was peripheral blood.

CDR3 DNA sequence: TGTGCCAGCAGTGAATGGGGCGACAGCAAGCAGCCCCAGCATTTT. This codes for CASSEWGDSKQPQHF. This chain links TRBV2 with TRBJ1-5; perhaps TRBD1 as D (5 bases). CDR3 length: 15 residues. Germline CDR1 reads SNHLY; CDR2 reads FYNNEI. The entire variable domain, with the rest obtained from reference TRBV2 and TRBJ1-5, is as follows: EPEVTQTPSHQVTQMGQEVILRCVPISNHLYFYWYRQILGQKVEFLVSFYNNEISEKSEIFDDQFSVERPDGSNFTLKIRSTKLEDSAMYFCASSEWGDSKQPQHFGDGTRLSIL.